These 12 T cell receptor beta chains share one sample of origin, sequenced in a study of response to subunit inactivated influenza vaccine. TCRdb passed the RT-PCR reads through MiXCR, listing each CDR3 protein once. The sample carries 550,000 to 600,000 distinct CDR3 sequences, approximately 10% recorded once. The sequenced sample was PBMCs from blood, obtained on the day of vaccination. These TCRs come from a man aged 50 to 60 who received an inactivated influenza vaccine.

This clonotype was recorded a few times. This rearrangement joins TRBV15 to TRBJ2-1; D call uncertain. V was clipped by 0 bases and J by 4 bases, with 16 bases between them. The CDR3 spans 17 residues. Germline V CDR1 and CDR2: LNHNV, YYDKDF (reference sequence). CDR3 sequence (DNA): TGTGCCACCAGCAGAGATCGAGAGGAGTTTGAATACAATGAGCAGTTCTTC. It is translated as CATSRDREEFEYNEQFF.

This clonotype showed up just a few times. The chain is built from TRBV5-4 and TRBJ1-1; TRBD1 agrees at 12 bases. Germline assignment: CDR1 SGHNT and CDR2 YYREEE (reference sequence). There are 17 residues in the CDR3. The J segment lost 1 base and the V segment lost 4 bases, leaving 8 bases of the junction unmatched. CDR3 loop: CASSERDRGRWNTEAFF. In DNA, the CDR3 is TGTGCCAGCAGCGAAAGGGACAGGGGGCGGTGGAACACTGAAGCTTTCTTT.

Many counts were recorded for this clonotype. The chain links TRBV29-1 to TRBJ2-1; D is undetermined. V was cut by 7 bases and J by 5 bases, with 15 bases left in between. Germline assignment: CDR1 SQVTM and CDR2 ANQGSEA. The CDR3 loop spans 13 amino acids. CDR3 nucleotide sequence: TGCAGCGCCATCGGTGGGATGCACAATGAGCAGTTCTTC. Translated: CSAIGGMHNEQFF.

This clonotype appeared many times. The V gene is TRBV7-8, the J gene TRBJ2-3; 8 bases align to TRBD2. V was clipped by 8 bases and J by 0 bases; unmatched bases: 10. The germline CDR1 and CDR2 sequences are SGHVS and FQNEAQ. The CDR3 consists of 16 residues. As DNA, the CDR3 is TGTGCCAGCGGGTACACTAGCGGCTTTAGCACAGATACGCAGTATTTT. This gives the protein CASGYTSGFSTDTQYF.

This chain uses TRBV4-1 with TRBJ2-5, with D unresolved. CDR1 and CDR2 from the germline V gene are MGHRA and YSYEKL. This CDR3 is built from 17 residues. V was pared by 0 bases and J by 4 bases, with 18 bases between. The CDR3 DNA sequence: TGCGCCAGCAGCCAAGATTTTAGACGCCCCAACCGAGAGACCCAGTACTTC. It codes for CASSQDFRRPNRETQYF.

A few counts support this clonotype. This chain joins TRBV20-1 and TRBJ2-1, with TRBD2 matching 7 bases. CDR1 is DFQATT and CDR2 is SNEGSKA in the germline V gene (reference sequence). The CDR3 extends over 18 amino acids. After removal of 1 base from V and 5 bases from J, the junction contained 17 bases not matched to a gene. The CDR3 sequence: CSARVSVGGKGGDNEQFF. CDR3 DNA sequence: TGCAGTGCTAGAGTCTCCGTTGGGGGGAAGGGAGGGGACAATGAGCAGTTCTTC.

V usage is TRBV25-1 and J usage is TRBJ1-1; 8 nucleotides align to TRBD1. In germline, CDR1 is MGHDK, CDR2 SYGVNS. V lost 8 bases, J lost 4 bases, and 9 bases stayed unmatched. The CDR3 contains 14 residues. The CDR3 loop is CASLPQGASTEAFF. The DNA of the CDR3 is TGTGCCAGCCTTCCCCAGGGGGCTAGCACTGAAGCTTTCTTT.

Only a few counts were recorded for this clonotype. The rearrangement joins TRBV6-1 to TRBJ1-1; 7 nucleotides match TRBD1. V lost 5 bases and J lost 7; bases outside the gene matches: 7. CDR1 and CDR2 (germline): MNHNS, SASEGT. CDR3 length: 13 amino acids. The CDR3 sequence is CASSIDRVGEAFF. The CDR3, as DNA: TGTGCCAGCAGTATAGACAGGGTGGGTGAAGCTTTCTTT.

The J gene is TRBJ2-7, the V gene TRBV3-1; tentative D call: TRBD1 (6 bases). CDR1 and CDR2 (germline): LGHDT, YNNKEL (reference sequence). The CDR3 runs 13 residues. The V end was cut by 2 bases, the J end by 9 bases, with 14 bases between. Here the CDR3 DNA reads TGTGCCAGCAGCCAACGGACAGTAAATCTGCAGTACTTC. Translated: CASSQRTVNLQYF.

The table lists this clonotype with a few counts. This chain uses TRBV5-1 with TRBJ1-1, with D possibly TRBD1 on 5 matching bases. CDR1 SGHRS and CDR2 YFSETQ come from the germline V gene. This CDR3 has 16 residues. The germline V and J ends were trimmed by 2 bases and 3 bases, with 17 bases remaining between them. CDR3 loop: CASSLGAGGTDTEAFF. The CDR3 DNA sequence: TGCGCCAGCAGCTTAGGGGCGGGAGGAACTGACACTGAAGCTTTCTTT.

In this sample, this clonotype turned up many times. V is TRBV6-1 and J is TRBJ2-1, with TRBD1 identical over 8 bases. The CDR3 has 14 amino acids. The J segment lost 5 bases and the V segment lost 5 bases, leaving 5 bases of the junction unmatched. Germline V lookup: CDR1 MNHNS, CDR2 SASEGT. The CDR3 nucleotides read TGTGCCAGCAGTCAGGGGGACAGGCACAATGAGCAGTTCTTC. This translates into CASSQGDRHNEQFF.

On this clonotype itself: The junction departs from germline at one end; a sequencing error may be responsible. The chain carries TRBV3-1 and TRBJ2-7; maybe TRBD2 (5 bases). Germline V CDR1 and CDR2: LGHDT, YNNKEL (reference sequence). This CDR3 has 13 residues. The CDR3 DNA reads TGTGCCAGCTGCCAAGGGAGTCGGGACGAGCAGTACTTC. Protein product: CASCQGSRDEQYF.